This T cell receptor beta chain comes out of a study of cytomegalovirus exposure and HLA in healthy donors. Across the study: Earlier findings included 100 million to 130 million unique TCR beta sequences obtained from 180 million or so T cells. Findings and limits, study-wide: Altogether, about 160 TCR beta chains were recorded as cytomegalovirus-associated.

The PCR was carried out with 60 Vbeta primers and 13 Jbeta primers. Profiled with immunoSEQ multiplex PCR; TCRdb holds only in-frame clones, not every one. The table shows more than 100,000 clones, with approximately 64% occurring only once. This clone has only a few counts. The antigen remains unidentified. The receptor's source is a woman aged 50 to 65 in good health and CMV-seronegative. The sequencing input was PBMCs.

CDR3 sequence (DNA): TGTGCCAGCTCCCAGATTGTAGCGGCTCCCTCAAACAATGAGCAGTTCTTC. Translating gives CASSQIVAAPSNNEQFF. The chain carries TRBV28 and TRBJ2-1, with D possibly TRBD2 on 6 matching bases. Germline lookup yields CDR1 MDHEN and CDR2 SYDVKM. The ends were cut back, 8 bases at V and 5 bases at J, with 25 bases in the middle. The CDR3 has 17 residues.